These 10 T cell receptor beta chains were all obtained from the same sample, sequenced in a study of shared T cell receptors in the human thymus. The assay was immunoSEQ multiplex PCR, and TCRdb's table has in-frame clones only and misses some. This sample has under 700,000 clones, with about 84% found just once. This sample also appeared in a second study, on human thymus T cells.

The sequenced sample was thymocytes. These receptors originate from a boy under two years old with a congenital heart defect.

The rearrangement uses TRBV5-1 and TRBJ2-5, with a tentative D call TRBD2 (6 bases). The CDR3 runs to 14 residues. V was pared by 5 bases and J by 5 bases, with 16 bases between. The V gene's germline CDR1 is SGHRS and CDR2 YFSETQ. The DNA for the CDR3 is TGCGCCAGCAGAGATAGGAGGGAAATCGAGACCCAGTACTTC. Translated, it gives CASRDRREIETQYF.

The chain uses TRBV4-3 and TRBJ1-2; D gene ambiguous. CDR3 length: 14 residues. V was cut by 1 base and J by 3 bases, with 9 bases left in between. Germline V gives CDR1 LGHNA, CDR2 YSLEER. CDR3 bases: TGCGCCAGCAGCCAAGGTCTCGGGGACTATGGCTACACCTTC. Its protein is CASSQGLGDYGYTF.

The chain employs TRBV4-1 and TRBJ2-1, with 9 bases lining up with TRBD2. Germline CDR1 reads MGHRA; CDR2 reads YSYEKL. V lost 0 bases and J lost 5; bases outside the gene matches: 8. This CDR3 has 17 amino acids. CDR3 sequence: CASSQDWGLAGNNEQFF. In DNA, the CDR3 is TGCGCCAGCAGCCAAGATTGGGGGCTAGCGGGGAACAATGAGCAGTTCTTC.

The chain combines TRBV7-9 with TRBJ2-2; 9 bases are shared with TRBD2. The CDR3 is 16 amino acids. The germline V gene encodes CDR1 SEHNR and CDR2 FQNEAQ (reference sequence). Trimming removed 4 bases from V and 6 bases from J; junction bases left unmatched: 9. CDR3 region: CASSSRGGRGSGELFF. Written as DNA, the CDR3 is TGTGCCAGCAGCTCTCGCGGCGGGAGGGGGTCCGGGGAGCTGTTTTTT. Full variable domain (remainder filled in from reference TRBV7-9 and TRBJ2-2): DTGVSQNPRHKITKRGQNVTFRCDPISEHNRLYWYRQTLGQGPEFLTYFQNEAQLEKSRLLSDRFSAERPKGSFSTLEIQRTEQGDSAMYLCASSSRGGRGSGELFFGEGSRLTVL.

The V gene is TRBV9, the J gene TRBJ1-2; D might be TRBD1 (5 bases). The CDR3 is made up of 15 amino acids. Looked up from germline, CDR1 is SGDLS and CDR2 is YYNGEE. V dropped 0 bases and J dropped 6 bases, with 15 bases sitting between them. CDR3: CASSVALSAGHGYTF. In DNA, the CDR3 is TGTGCCAGCAGCGTAGCCCTTTCGGCGGGGCATGGCTACACCTTC.

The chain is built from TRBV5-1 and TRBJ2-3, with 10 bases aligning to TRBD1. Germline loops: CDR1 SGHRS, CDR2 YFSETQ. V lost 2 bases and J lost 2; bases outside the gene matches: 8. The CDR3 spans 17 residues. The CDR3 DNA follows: TGCGCCAGCAGCTTCCCCGGGACAGGGGAGGTCACAGATACGCAGTATTTT. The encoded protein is CASSFPGTGEVTDTQYF.

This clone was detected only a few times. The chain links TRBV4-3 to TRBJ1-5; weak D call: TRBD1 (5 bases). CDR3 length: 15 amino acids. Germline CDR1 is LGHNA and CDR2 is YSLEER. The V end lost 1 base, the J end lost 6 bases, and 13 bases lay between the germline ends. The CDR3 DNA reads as TGCGCCAGCAGCCAAGTCTCAGGGAATGGTCAGCCCCAGCATTTT. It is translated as CASSQVSGNGQPQHF.

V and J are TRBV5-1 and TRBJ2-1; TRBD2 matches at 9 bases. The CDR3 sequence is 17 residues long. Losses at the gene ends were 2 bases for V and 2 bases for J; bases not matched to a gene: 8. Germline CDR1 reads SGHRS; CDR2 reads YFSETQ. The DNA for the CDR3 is TGCGCCAGCAGCTTTCAGGCGGGAGGGAGCCCCTACAATGAGCAGTTCTTC. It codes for CASSFQAGGSPYNEQFF.

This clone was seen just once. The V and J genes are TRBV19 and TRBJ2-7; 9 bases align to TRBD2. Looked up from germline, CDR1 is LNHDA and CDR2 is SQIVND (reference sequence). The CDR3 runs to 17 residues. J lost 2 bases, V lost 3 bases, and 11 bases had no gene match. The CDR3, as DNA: TGTGCCAGTAGTATCCGCTCTAGCGGGGAGAGGACCTACGAGCAGTACTTC. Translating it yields CASSIRSSGERTYEQYF.

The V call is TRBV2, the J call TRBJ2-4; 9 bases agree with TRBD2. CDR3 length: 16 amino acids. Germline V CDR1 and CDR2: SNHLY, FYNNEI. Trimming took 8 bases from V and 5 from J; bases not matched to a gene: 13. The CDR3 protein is CASEEGAGGPENIQYF. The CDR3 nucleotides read TGTGCCAGCGAGGAAGGGGCGGGAGGGCCGGAAAACATTCAGTACTTC. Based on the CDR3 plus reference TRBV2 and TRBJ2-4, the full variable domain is EPEVTQTPSHQVTQMGQEVILRCVPISNHLYFYWYRQILGQKVEFLVSFYNNEISEKSEIFDDQFSVERPDGSNFTLKIRSTKLEDSAMYFCASEEGAGGPENIQYFGAGTRLSVL.